The clone carrying this T cell receptor (delta chain) has a handful of counts. The likely explanation is a read error, given a far larger clone one base away. This same CDR3 is encoded by further DNA sequences in the sample. This CDR3 is 16 amino acids long. Germline V CDR1 and CDR2: GEAIGNYY, EKD. The sample belongs to a study of gamma-delta T cells after stem cell transplantation. With CATT, TCRdb re-called clones from the RT-PCR reads. The sample yields around 2,000 delta-chain clones, 1.2% seen once. This TCR was recovered from a human donor. It is not recorded whose cells these are; they may come from a transplant donor. The J gene is TRDJ1, the V gene TRDV2, with 10 bases fitting TRDD3. Source material: gamma-delta T cells. This CDR3 is CACDALVLGDSDKLIF. As DNA, the CDR3 is TGCGCCTGTGACGCGCTAGTACTGGGGGATTCCGATAAACTCATCTTT.